These 27 T cell receptor beta chains were all obtained from the same sample, sequenced in a study of CD8 T cells in ankylosing spondylitis. TCRdb used MiXCR to reprocess the 5' RACE reads, holding one entry per CDR3 protein. The table lists tens of thousands of distinct CDR3 sequences, roughly 2.4% of them singletons. Material: blood, either unsorted or a sorted T cell fraction (not recorded which). The receptors derive from a female donor with ankylosing spondylitis or in good health (not recorded which).

This clonotype was seen many times. The rearrangement joins TRBV9 to TRBJ2-1, with D possibly being TRBD1 or TRBD2 (5 bases each). In germline, CDR1 is SGDLS, CDR2 YYNGEE. Between the trimmed V and J ends, which lost 4 bases and 4 bases, there was a span of 21 bases. CDR3 length: 17 amino acids. The CDR3 protein is CASSKRESGTPYNEQFF. The CDR3 region has the DNA TGTGCCAGCAGCAAGAGAGAGTCCGGGACGCCTTACAATGAGCAGTTCTTC.

The table lists this clonotype with many counts. The CDR3 sequence is CASSGYYRDRGTDTQYF. The CDR3 DNA follows: TGTGCCAGCAGCGGATACTACCGGGACAGGGGCACAGATACGCAGTATTTT. This chain uses TRBV9 with TRBJ2-3; 9 bases align to TRBD1. The germline CDR1 and CDR2 sequences are SGDLS and YYNGEE. This CDR3 has 17 residues. V trimming: 3 bases; J trimming: 1 base; junction bases outside the gene matches: 9. The variable domain in full, with the rest retrieved from reference TRBV9 and TRBJ2-3, is DSGVTQTPKHLITATGQRVTLRCSPRSGDLSVYWYQQSLDQGLQFLIQYYNGEERAKGNILERFSAQQFPDLHSELNLSSLELGDSALYFCASSGYYRDRGTDTQYFGPGTRLTVL.

There are many counts of this clonotype. This chain uses TRBV21-1 with TRBJ2-3. TRBV21-1 constitutes a pseudogene. This CDR3 spans 14 amino acids. CDR3 region: CASSKAPCTDTQYF. As DNA, the CDR3 is TGTGCCAGCAGCAAGGCGCCTTGCACAGATACGCAGTATTTT.

This clonotype showed up many times. The rearrangement uses TRBV9 and TRBJ1-6; D is uncertain. This CDR3 has 14 amino acids. CDR1 is SGDLS and CDR2 is YYNGEE in the germline V gene. V was cut by 0 bases and J by 6 bases, with 7 bases left in between. The CDR3 DNA sequence: TGTGCCAGCAGCGTAGGAGGAGCTAATTCACCCCTCCACTTT. Translating it yields CASSVGGANSPLHF.

This clonotype was counted ten times or more. The J gene is TRBJ1-1, the V gene TRBV9; 9 bases map to TRBD1. The CDR3 totals 16 residues. Germline lookup yields CDR1 SGDLS and CDR2 YYNGEE. Trimming took 3 bases from V and 1 from J; bases not matched to a gene: 7. CDR3 residues: CASSATGGVWNTEAFF. In DNA, the CDR3 is TGTGCCAGCAGCGCTACAGGGGGCGTTTGGAACACTGAAGCTTTCTTT.

There are many counts of this clonotype. J is TRBJ2-2 and V is TRBV9; tentative D call: TRBD1 (6 bases). Germline V gene data show CDR1 as SGDLS and CDR2 as YYNGEE. V gave up 3 bases and J gave up 1 base, with 13 bases separating them. The CDR3 length is 16 residues. CDR3 coding DNA: TGTGCCAGCAGCGGGGGGAGCAGGGGGAACACCGGGGAGCTGTTTTTT. This gives the protein CASSGGSRGNTGELFF.

Ten or more counts support this clonotype. V gene TRBV9 combines with J gene TRBJ2-3; TRBD1 is a possible D gene (6 bases). V lost 3 bases and J 1 base, leaving 6 bases between the germline ends. Germline V gene data show CDR1 as SGDLS and CDR2 as YYNGEE. The CDR3 is 13 amino acids. The CDR3 DNA reads as TGTGCCAGCAGCGAGGGGGGCACAGATACGCAGTATTTT. Amino acid sequence: CASSEGGTDTQYF.

This clonotype was counted many times. The chain joins TRBV9 to TRBJ2-1, with D possibly being TRBD1 (6 bases). Germline-derived CDR1 and CDR2 are SGDLS and YYNGEE. Trimming shortened V by 3 bases and J by 2 bases, and 12 bases separated the two germline ends. The CDR3 runs 15 residues. DNA for the CDR3: TGTGCCAGCAGCGCCCAGGGGATCACCTACAATGAGCAGTTCTTC. It specifies CASSAQGITYNEQFF.

This clonotype was counted many times. The chain joins TRBV9 to TRBJ2-5; 14 bases agree with TRBD2. Germline V CDR1 and CDR2: SGDLS, YYNGEE. The trim removed 4 bases at V and 3 bases at J, leaving 8 bases unmatched. This CDR3 has 17 amino acids. This chain's CDR3 is CASSPHPGLAGEETQYF. CDR3 nucleotide sequence: TGTGCCAGCAGCCCGCACCCGGGACTAGCGGGAGAAGAGACCCAGTACTTC.

This clonotype came up many times. V and J are TRBV9 and TRBJ1-2; D gene uncertain. The CDR3 contains 14 residues. The V end lost 0 bases, the J end lost 2 bases, and 8 bases lay between the germline ends. Germline CDR1 reads SGDLS; CDR2 reads YYNGEE. The CDR3 is CASSVDVENYGYTF. The DNA for the CDR3 is TGTGCCAGCAGCGTAGATGTAGAAAACTATGGCTACACCTTC.

The chain has TRBV9 and TRBJ2-6; D is perhaps TRBD1 (6 bases). This CDR3 is built from 17 residues. V lost 4 bases, J lost 4 bases, and 18 bases lay in between. Germline CDR1 SGDLS, CDR2 YYNGEE. CDR3 DNA: TGTGCCAGCAGCCACGGACAGTTGAAGACCGGGGCCAACGTCCTGACTTTC. Translation: CASSHGQLKTGANVLTF.

This clonotype was counted ten times or more. This chain joins TRBV9 and TRBJ2-1; D tentatively reads TRBD1 or TRBD2 (6 bases each). Germline loops: CDR1 SGDLS, CDR2 YYNGEE. Trimming removed 4 bases at V and 6 bases at J, with 20 bases between. CDR3 length: 16 amino acids. The CDR3 DNA is TGTGCCAGCAGCATAAAGGGGGACTTGCCTGGCAATGAGCAGTTCTTC. Protein: CASSIKGDLPGNEQFF. The full variable domain, with the rest looked up from reference TRBV9 and TRBJ2-1, is DSGVTQTPKHLITATGQRVTLRCSPRSGDLSVYWYQQSLDQGLQFLIQYYNGEERAKGNILERFSAQQFPDLHSELNLSSLELGDSALYFCASSIKGDLPGNEQFFGPGTRLTVL.

This clonotype was detected many times. This rearrangement joins TRBV9 to TRBJ2-2, with D perhaps matching TRBD1 or TRBD2 (7 bases each). Deletions cut 0 bases from V and 5 bases from J, with 14 bases between. There are 16 residues in the CDR3. CDR1 and CDR2 from the germline V gene are SGDLS and YYNGEE. As DNA, the CDR3 is TGTGCCAGCAGCGTAGGAGGCAGGGGGGGGACCGGGGAGCTGTTTTTT. Translation gives CASSVGGRGGTGELFF.

This clonotype came up many times. V usage is TRBV9 and J usage is TRBJ2-5; 9 bases line up with TRBD1. The germline V gene has CDR1 SGDLS and CDR2 YYNGEE. The J segment lost 1 base and the V segment lost 3 bases, leaving 13 bases of the junction unmatched. CDR3 length: 18 residues. CDR3 amino acids: CASSDQPGTGITQETQYF. For the CDR3, the DNA is TGTGCCAGCAGCGACCAACCCGGGACAGGGATTACCCAAGAGACCCAGTACTTC.

By frequency in the sample, this clonotype is medium-sized. The chain employs TRBV9 and TRBJ2-7; 11 bases line up with TRBD1. The CDR3 consists of 14 residues. The trim removed 1 base at V and 5 bases at J, leaving 2 bases unmatched. From germline, CDR1 is SGDLS and CDR2 YYNGEE. In DNA form, the CDR3 reads TGTGCCAGCAGCGTACTGGACAGGGGGCACGAGCAGTACTTC. Translated, it gives CASSVLDRGHEQYF. The full variable domain, its missing parts supplied by reference TRBV9 and TRBJ2-7, is DSGVTQTPKHLITATGQRVTLRCSPRSGDLSVYWYQQSLDQGLQFLIQYYNGEERAKGNILERFSAQQFPDLHSELNLSSLELGDSALYFCASSVLDRGHEQYFGPGTRLTVT.

This clonotype appeared many times. The chain carries TRBV9 and TRBJ2-1; D might be TRBD2 (6 bases). V was shortened by 0 bases and J by 9 bases, with 10 bases between the two germline ends. The CDR3 sequence is 13 residues long. The V gene's germline CDR1 is SGDLS and CDR2 YYNGEE. The CDR3 region has the DNA TGTGCCAGCAGCGTAGCTGGGGGGTTTGAGCAGTTCTTC. Its translation: CASSVAGGFEQFF.

This clonotype was found many times. Its ends do not fully match the called genes, so a read error is possible. V is TRBV9 and J is TRBJ1-2; 9 bases match TRBD1. The CDR3 has 16 residues. Germline V gene lookup returns CDR1 SGDLS and CDR2 YYNGEE. The CDR3 spells CVSSVGQGMGKGGYTF. Written as DNA, the CDR3 is TGTGTCAGCAGCGTGGGACAGGGTATGGGAAAAGGGGGCTACACCTTC.

This clonotype was seen repeatedly, ten times or more. This rearrangement joins TRBV9 to TRBJ2-7; TRBD1 aligns across 9 bases. This CDR3 spans 14 amino acids. Germline CDR1 SGDLS, CDR2 YYNGEE. The junction had 7 bases not matched to a gene; V was cut back by 3 bases and J by 6 bases. Here the CDR3 DNA reads TGTGCCAGCAGCGCGGACACAGGGGGCACCGAGCAGTACTTC. Translation: CASSADTGGTEQYF.

This clonotype was counted at least ten times. This rearrangement joins TRBV9 to TRBJ1-5; tentatively, D is TRBD1 (6 bases). With 0 bases removed from V and 0 bases from J, the gap between germline ends came to 7 bases. This CDR3 is 15 amino acids long. The germline CDR1 and CDR2 sequences are SGDLS and YYNGEE. The CDR3 here is CASSVEGGSNQPQHF. CDR3 bases: TGTGCCAGCAGCGTAGAGGGGGGTAGCAATCAGCCCCAGCATTTT. Together with reference TRBV9 and TRBJ1-5, the CDR3 gives the full variable domain: DSGVTQTPKHLITATGQRVTLRCSPRSGDLSVYWYQQSLDQGLQFLIQYYNGEERAKGNILERFSAQQFPDLHSELNLSSLELGDSALYFCASSVEGGSNQPQHFGDGTRLSIL.

This clonotype was seen at least ten times. V gene TRBV9 combines with J gene TRBJ2-1; no reliable D call. The V end was cut by 4 bases, the J end by 3 bases, with 11 bases between. Germline V CDR1 and CDR2: SGDLS, YYNGEE. This CDR3 spans 14 amino acids. CDR3 DNA: TGTGCCAGCAGCTCCTCACCCGGCTACAATGAGCAGTTCTTC. Its translation: CASSSSPGYNEQFF.

This clonotype was counted ten times or more. V and J are TRBV9 and TRBJ2-3; D gene unclear. Germline CDR1 reads SGDLS; CDR2 reads YYNGEE. The CDR3 has 14 residues. V lost 0 bases, J lost 5 bases, and 10 bases lay in between. CDR3 nucleotides: TGTGCCAGCAGCGTAGGGACGACGAAAGATACGCAGTATTTT. Translating it yields CASSVGTTKDTQYF. Together with reference TRBV9 and TRBJ2-3, the CDR3 gives the full variable domain: DSGVTQTPKHLITATGQRVTLRCSPRSGDLSVYWYQQSLDQGLQFLIQYYNGEERAKGNILERFSAQQFPDLHSELNLSSLELGDSALYFCASSVGTTKDTQYFGPGTRLTVL.

This clonotype was observed at least ten times. CDR3 loop: CASSAGTSSYYEQYF. The CDR3 DNA is TGTGCCAGCAGCGCCGGGACTAGTAGTTACTACGAGCAGTACTTC. This chain uses TRBV9 with TRBJ2-7; 8 nucleotides match TRBD2. J gave up 3 bases and V 3 bases, and 8 bases lay outside the gene matches. The CDR3 spans 15 residues. CDR1 and CDR2 from the germline V gene are SGDLS and YYNGEE.

At least ten counts were recorded for this clonotype. The CDR3 DNA sequence: TGTGCCAGCAGCGTAGGAAGTCTAGCGGGAGGGAGCACAGATACGCAGTATTTT. Translated, it gives CASSVGSLAGGSTDTQYF. The chain combines TRBV9 with TRBJ2-3, with 12 bases identical to TRBD2. The V and J ends lost 0 bases and 0 bases, in that order; junction bases with no gene match: 5. The CDR3 runs to 18 residues. Germline CDR1 reads SGDLS; CDR2 reads YYNGEE.

This clonotype has ten or more counts. This rearrangement joins TRBV9 to TRBJ2-6; no clear D. Germline V gene data show CDR1 as SGDLS and CDR2 as YYNGEE. The CDR3 contains 15 residues. V lost 3 bases to trimming and J lost 0 bases, with 7 bases between them. CDR3 DNA sequence: TGTGCCAGCAGCGGAAGTGGCTCTGGGGCCAACGTCCTGACTTTC. Residues: CASSGSGSGANVLTF.

At least ten counts were recorded for this clonotype. V gene TRBV9 combines with J gene TRBJ2-5; 8 nucleotides align to TRBD1. The V and J ends lost 4 bases and 0 bases, in that order; junction bases with no gene match: 8. Germline V CDR1 and CDR2: SGDLS, YYNGEE. The CDR3 sequence is 16 residues long. Here the CDR3 reads CASSMGTGAYQETQYF. In nucleotides, the CDR3 is TGTGCCAGCAGCATGGGGACAGGAGCGTACCAAGAGACCCAGTACTTC.

This rearrangement joins TRBV9 to TRBJ2-1; 8 bases match TRBD2. J gave up 8 bases and V 0 bases, and 7 bases lay outside the gene matches. The CDR3 runs 15 residues. Germline V gene lookup returns CDR1 SGDLS and CDR2 YYNGEE. CDR3 in amino acids: CASSVGPAGEDEQFF. CDR3 bases: TGTGCCAGCAGCGTAGGCCCAGCGGGGGAGGATGAGCAGTTCTTC.

In its sample, this clonotype was seen many times. This chain connects TRBV9 to TRBJ2-5; possibly TRBD2 for D (5 bases). The V and J ends lost 0 bases and 5 bases respectively, with 11 bases between them. Germline V gene data show CDR1 as SGDLS and CDR2 as YYNGEE. This CDR3 region has 14 residues. The CDR3 loop is CASSVELGGETQYF. The CDR3 DNA follows: TGTGCCAGCAGCGTAGAACTGGGCGGGGAGACCCAGTACTTC.